This T cell receptor (beta chain) was found in a study of T cell changes during pregnancy in multiple sclerosis. TCRdb's table, derived via immunoSEQ multiplex PCR, lists solely in-frame clones and lacks some. The data show about 20,000 clones, 80% to 90% seen once. Germline CDR1 and CDR2: MRHNA and SNTAGT. V shed 4 bases and J 7 bases; nucleotides not matched to a gene: 5. The CDR3 is 15 residues long. Material: CD8+ T cells from peripheral blood mononuclear cells, obtained in the second trimester of pregnancy. The source of this sequence is a female donor in good health, enrolled as a control in a pregnancy study. This chain uses TRBV6-4 with TRBJ2-1; the match to TRBD2 covers 12 bases. CDR3 nucleotides: TGTGCCAGCAGTGGACTAGCGGGAGAAGGGAATGAGCAGTTCTTC. Translation: CASSGLAGEGNEQFF.